Listed below are T cell receptor beta chains from one sample, sequenced in a study of shared clonotypes between healthy human individuals. Sequencing was performed with immunoSEQ multiplex PCR; in TCRdb, only in-frame clones are kept and a portion is missing. Among over 2 million clones listed, under 95% were seen once. The sequenced sample was naive CD4+ T cells from PBMCs. Receptor source: a man between 18 and 35 years old in good health. Some clones in this sample may be carry-over from other donors' samples. Both conserved end residues are part of each CDR3. A D gene is named only where the DNA matches it firmly. For some rows the clone size is stated as once, few or many, or as a class when expanded; others skip it.

CASSLANYGYTF | TGTGCCAGCAGTCTCGCTAACTATGGCTACACCTTC | NA | TRBV28 | NA | TRBJ1-2
CASSGTGLSYEQYF | TGTGCCAGCAGTGGAACAGGGTTAAGCTACGAGCAGTACTTC | NA | TRBV28 | NA | TRBJ2-7
CASSGEFGRPLNTEAFF | TGTGCCAGCAGTGGGGAATTTGGGCGCCCTCTGAACACTGAAGCTTTCTTT | NA | TRBV2 | NA | TRBJ1-1
CASSRSRGQETQYF | TGTGCCAGCAGCCGCTCCCGCGGTCAAGAGACCCAGTACTTC | NA | TRBV7-2 | NA | TRBJ2-5
CASSQRPFGSDGYTF | TGCGCCAGCAGCCAACGGCCGTTTGGTTCGGATGGCTACACCTTC | NA | TRBV4-3 | NA | TRBJ1-2
CASSQPIAGGRYEQYF | TGTGCCAGCAGTCAACCCATAGCGGGAGGGCGGTACGAGCAGTACTTC | NA | TRBV2 | TRBD2 | TRBJ2-7
CASSLQEPPAAAQYF | TGTGCCAGCAGCTTACAGGAACCCCCCGCAGCGGCCCAGTACTTC | NA | TRBV7-9 | NA | TRBJ2-5
CASSFDLKIHRVLGWGYTF | TGTGCCAGCAGTTTTGATCTCAAAATACACAGGGTTTTAGGGTGGGGCTACACCTTC | NA | TRBV28 | NA | TRBJ1-2
CASSQEGAGTQYF | TGCGCCAGCAGCCAAGAAGGGGCGGGTACGCAGTATTTT | NA | TRBV4-3 | NA | TRBJ2-3
CASSIRSLWGYEQYF | TGTGCCAGTAGTATAAGGTCCCTGTGGGGTTACGAGCAGTACTTC | NA | TRBV19 | NA | TRBJ2-7
CASSKEGYQPQHF | TGTGCCAGCTCCAAGGAGGGCTATCAGCCCCAGCATTTT | NA | TRBV2 | NA | TRBJ1-5
CASSSKQGTKNIQYF | TGTGCCAGCAGCTCGAAACAGGGAACCAAAAACATTCAGTACTTC | NA | TRBV5-4 | NA | TRBJ2-4
CAWGRAGDTQYF | TGTGCTTGGGGGAGGGCGGGAGATACGCAGTATTTT | NA | TRBV30 | TRBD2 | TRBJ2-3
CASSLGVDHQPQHF | TGTGCCAGCAGCCTCGGGGTCGACCATCAGCCCCAGCATTTT | few | TRBV21-1 | NA | TRBJ1-5
CASSVGLAGVTDTQYF | TGTGCCAGCAGCGTCGGACTAGCGGGAGTAACAGATACGCAGTATTTT | NA | TRBV9 | TRBD2 | TRBJ2-3
CASSLQGGATTEAFF | TGCGCCAGCAGCCTACAGGGGGGCGCGACCACTGAAGCTTTCTTT | NA | TRBV5-1 | TRBD1 | TRBJ1-1
CASSPSGDTEAFF | TGTGCCAGCTCGCCCTCGGGTGACACTGAAGCTTTCTTT | NA | TRBV18 | NA | TRBJ1-1
CAISSTGGPGELFF | TGTGCCATCAGCAGCACAGGGGGTCCCGGGGAGCTGTTTTTT | NA | TRBV10-3 | TRBD1 | TRBJ2-2
CASSLAQAGAGELFF | TGTGCCAGCAGCTTAGCGCAGGCGGGGGCCGGGGAGCTGTTTTTT | NA | TRBV7-2 | TRBD2 | TRBJ2-2
CASSYSTFSRSYEQYF | TGTGCCAGCAGTTACTCGACCTTCTCTCGCTCCTACGAGCAGTACTTC | NA | TRBV6-6 | NA | TRBJ2-7
CASSLQGSTEAFF | TGTGCCAGCAGCTTACAGGGATCCACTGAAGCTTTCTTT | NA | TRBV7-9 | NA | TRBJ1-1
CASRDRVFSYEQYF | TGTGCCAGCAGGGACAGGGTATTTTCCTACGAGCAGTACTTC | once | TRBV27 | TRBD1 | TRBJ2-7
CASSQDPGTVNTGELFF | TGTGCCAGCAGCCAGGACCCCGGGACGGTGAACACCGGGGAGCTGTTTTTT | NA | TRBV4-2 | NA | TRBJ2-2
CASSLGWAGDSPLHF | TGTGCCAGCAGCTTGGGCTGGGCCGGGGATTCACCCCTCCACTTT | once | TRBV5-4 | NA | TRBJ1-6
CSVERQPNTGELFF | TGCAGCGTTGAAAGGCAGCCGAACACCGGGGAGCTGTTTTTT | NA | TRBV29-1 | NA | TRBJ2-2
CAWTRTNYEQYF | TGTGCCTGGACTAGGACCAACTACGAGCAGTACTTC | NA | TRBV30 | NA | TRBJ2-7
CASSPFSAVALYEQYF | TGTGCCAGCTCGCCCTTTAGCGCGGTGGCCCTTTACGAGCAGTACTTC | NA | TRBV18 | NA | TRBJ2-7
CASGPPEGTDTQYF | TGTGCTAGTGGTCCCCCCGAGGGCACAGATACGCAGTATTTT | once | TRBV12-5 | NA | TRBJ2-3
CASSPKAGENTGELFF | TGCGCCAGCAGCCCTAAGGCGGGGGAGAACACCGGGGAGCTGTTTTTT | NA | TRBV5-1 | TRBD2 | TRBJ2-2
CATLGARGGTPSDTQYF | TGTGCCACCCTGGGGGCGCGGGGCGGGACTCCCTCAGATACGCAGTATTTT | NA | TRBV2 | NA | TRBJ2-3
CASSGDVGGDEQFF | TGCGCCAGCAGTGGGGACGTGGGGGGCGATGAGCAGTTCTTC | few | TRBV10-1 | NA | TRBJ2-1
CASSYRWTGDTQYF | TGTGCCAGCAGCTACCGATGGACAGGGGATACGCAGTATTTT | NA | TRBV5-6 | TRBD1 | TRBJ2-3
CASSGGLAANTGELFF | TGTGCCAGCAGCGGGGGACTAGCGGCGAACACCGGGGAGCTGTTTTTT | NA | TRBV5-4 | TRBD2 | TRBJ2-2
CASSLMGQGAGYTF | TGTGCCAGCAGCTTAATGGGACAGGGGGCTGGCTACACCTTC | NA | TRBV7-2 | TRBD1 | TRBJ1-2
CASSEGTGFDIQYF | TGTGCCAGCAGTGAAGGGACAGGGTTTGACATTCAGTACTTC | NA | TRBV6-1 | TRBD1 | TRBJ2-4
CASNPRVTGELFF | TGTGCCAGCAATCCCAGGGTCACCGGGGAGCTGTTTTTT | NA | TRBV5-8 | NA | TRBJ2-2
CASSLGGISYTEAFF | TGTGCCAGCAGCTTAGGTGGAATTTCGTACACTGAAGCTTTCTTT | NA | TRBV7-2 | NA | TRBJ1-1
CSAPGRPEQFF | TGCAGTGCTCCAGGCAGACCTGAGCAGTTCTTC | NA | TRBV20-1 | NA | TRBJ2-1
CASRPGQGLGDEKLFF | TGTGCCAGCAGACCGGGACAGGGTCTTGGGGATGAAAAACTGTTTTTT | NA | TRBV2 | TRBD1 | TRBJ1-4
CASSVGLSGYNEQFF | TGTGCCAGCAGTGTCGGACTGTCAGGCTACAATGAGCAGTTCTTC | NA | TRBV25-1 | NA | TRBJ2-1